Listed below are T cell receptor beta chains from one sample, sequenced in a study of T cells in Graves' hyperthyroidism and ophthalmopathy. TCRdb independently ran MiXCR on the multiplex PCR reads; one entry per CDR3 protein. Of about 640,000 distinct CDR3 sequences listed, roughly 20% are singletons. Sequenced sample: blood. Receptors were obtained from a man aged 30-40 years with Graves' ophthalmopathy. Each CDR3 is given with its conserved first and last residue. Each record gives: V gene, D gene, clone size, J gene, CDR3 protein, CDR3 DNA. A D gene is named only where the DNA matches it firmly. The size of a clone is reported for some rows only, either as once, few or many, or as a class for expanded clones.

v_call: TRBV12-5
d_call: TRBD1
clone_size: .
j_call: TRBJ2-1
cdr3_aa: CASGPPGTGFGSNEQFF
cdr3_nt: TGTGCTAGTGGCCCTCCGGGGACAGGGTTTGGTAGCAATGAGCAGTTCTTC

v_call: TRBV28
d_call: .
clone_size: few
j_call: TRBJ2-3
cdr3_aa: CASGPWGRASTDTQYF
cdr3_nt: TGTGCCAGCGGCCCTTGGGGCAGGGCTAGCACAGATACGCAGTATTTT

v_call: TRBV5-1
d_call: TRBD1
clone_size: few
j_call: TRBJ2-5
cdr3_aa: CASRPGTEQETQYF
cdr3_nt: TGCGCCAGCAGACCCGGGACAGAGCAAGAGACCCAGTACTTC

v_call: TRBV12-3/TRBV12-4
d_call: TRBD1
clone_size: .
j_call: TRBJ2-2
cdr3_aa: CASKRTGVSTGELFF
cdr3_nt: TGTGCCAGCAAGCGGACAGGGGTTTCCACCGGGGAGCTGTTTTTT

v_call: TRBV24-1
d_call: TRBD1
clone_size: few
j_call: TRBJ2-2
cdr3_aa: CATRGQGDTGELFF
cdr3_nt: TGTGCCACCAGGGGACAGGGGGACACCGGGGAGCTGTTTTTT

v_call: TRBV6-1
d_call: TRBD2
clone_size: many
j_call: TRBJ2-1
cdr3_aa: CASIRTSGQYNEQFF
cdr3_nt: TGTGCCAGCATTAGGACTAGCGGCCAATACAATGAGCAGTTCTTC

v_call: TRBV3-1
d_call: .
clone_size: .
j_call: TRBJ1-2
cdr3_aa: CASSQGDTGYTF
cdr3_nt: TGTGCCAGCAGCCAGGGGGATACGGGCTACACCTTC

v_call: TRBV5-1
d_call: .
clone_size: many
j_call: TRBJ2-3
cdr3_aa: CASSLISGDTQYF
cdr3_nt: TGCGCCAGCAGCTTAATATCAGGGGACACGCAGTATTTT

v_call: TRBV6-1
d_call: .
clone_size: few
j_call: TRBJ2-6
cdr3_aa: CASSLSGAAAGANVLTF
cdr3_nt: TGTGCCAGCAGTTTGTCTGGGGCGGCAGCTGGGGCCAACGTCCTGACTTTC

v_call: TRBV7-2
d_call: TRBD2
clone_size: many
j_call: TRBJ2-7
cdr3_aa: CASSPYSGSYEQYF
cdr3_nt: TGTGCCAGCAGCCCCTATAGCGGGAGCTACGAGCAGTACTTC

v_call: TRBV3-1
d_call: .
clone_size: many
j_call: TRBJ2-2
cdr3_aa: CASSQEGGTGELFF
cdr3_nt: TGTGCCAGCAGCCAAGAGGGAGGCACCGGGGAGCTGTTTTTT

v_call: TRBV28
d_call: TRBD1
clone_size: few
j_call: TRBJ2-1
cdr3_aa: CASSPPGQGAVRNEQFF
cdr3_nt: TGTGCCAGCAGTCCGCCGGGACAGGGGGCTGTGAGAAATGAGCAGTTCTTC

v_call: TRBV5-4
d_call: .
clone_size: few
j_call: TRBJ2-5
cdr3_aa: CASSLEGQSQETQYF
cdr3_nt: TGTGCCAGCAGCTTAGAGGGGCAGAGCCAAGAGACCCAGTACTTC

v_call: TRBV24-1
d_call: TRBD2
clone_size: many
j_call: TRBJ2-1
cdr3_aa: CATTAGGLSYNEQFF
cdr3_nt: TGTGCCACCACAGCGGGAGGACTCTCCTACAATGAGCAGTTCTTC

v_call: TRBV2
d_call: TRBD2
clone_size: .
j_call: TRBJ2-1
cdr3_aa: CASSRLAGGPRTGNEQFF
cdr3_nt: TGTGCCAGCAGTCGGCTAGCGGGAGGGCCACGTACGGGGAATGAGCAGTTCTTC

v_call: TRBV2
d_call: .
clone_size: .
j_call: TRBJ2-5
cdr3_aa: CASKLGTAVETQYF
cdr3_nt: TGTGCCAGCAAATTGGGGACGGCGGTTGAGACCCAGTACTTC

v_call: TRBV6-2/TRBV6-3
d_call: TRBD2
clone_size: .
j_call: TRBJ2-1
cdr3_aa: CASTSRGGGVFF
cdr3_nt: TGTGCCAGCACCTCTCGGGGGGGGGGGGTTTTCTTC

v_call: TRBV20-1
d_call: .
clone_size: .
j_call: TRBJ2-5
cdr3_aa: CSARDFQETQYF
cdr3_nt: TGCAGTGCTAGAGACTTCCAAGAGACCCAGTACTTC

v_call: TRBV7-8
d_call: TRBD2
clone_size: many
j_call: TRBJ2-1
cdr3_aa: CASSPSGRRNEQFF
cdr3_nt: TGTGCCAGCAGCCCGAGCGGGAGACGAAATGAGCAGTTCTTC

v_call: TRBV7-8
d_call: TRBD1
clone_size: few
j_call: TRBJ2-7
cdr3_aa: CASSLTGTGKHEQYF
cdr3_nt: TGTGCCAGCAGCCTCACCGGGACAGGGAAGCACGAGCAGTACTTC

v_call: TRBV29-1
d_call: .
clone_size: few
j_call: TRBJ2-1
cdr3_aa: CSVDESGTSFEQFF
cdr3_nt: TGCAGCGTTGATGAAAGTGGTACTAGCTTTGAGCAGTTCTTC

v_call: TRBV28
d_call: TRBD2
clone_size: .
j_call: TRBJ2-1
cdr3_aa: CAITSGQGGEQFF
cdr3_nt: TGTGCCATTACTAGCGGTCAAGGGGGTGAGCAGTTCTTC

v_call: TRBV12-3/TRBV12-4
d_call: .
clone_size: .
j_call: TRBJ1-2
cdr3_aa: CASSFPGGNRRYTF
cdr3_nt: TGTGCCAGCAGTTTCCCCGGAGGCAATAGGCGCTACACCTTC

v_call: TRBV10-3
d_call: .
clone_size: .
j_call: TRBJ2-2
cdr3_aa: CAIKEGSNTGELFF
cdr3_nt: TGTGCCATCAAAGAAGGGTCCAACACCGGGGAGCTGTTTTTT

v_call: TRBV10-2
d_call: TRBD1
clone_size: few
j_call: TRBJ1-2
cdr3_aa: CASTPGGQRYGYTF
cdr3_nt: TGCGCCAGCACCCCGGGGGGACAGAGATATGGCTACACCTTC

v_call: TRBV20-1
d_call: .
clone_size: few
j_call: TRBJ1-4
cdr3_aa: CSARDLQFATNEKLFF
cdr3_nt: TGCAGTGCTAGAGATTTACAGTTTGCAACTAATGAAAAACTGTTTTTT

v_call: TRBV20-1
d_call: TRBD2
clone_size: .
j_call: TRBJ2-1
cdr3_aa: CSARDLGSRASGRSEQFF
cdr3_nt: TGCAGTGCTAGAGATCTTGGAAGTAGGGCTAGCGGGAGATCCGAGCAGTTCTTC

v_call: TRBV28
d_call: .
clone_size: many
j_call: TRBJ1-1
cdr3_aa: CASSLYGGVRNTEAFF
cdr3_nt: TGTGCCAGCAGTTTATACGGGGGAGTCAGAAACACTGAAGCTTTCTTT

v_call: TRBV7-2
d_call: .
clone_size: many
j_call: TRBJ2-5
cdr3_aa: CASSLESAGRQTQYF
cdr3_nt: TGTGCCAGCAGCTTAGAATCTGCAGGGCGTCAGACCCAGTACTTC

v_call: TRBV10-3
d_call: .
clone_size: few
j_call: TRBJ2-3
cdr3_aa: CAISESESWGTDTQYF
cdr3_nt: TGTGCCATCAGTGAGTCAGAGTCGTGGGGCACAGATACGCAGTATTTT

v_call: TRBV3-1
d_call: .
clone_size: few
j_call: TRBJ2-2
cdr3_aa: CASSQPPGSLNTGELFF
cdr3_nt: TGTGCCAGCAGCCAACCCCCCGGCAGTTTGAACACCGGGGAGCTGTTTTTT

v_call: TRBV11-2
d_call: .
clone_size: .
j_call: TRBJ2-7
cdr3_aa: CASSFPGRTYEQYF
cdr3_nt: TGTGCCAGCAGCTTTCCGGGACGGACCTACGAGCAGTACTTC

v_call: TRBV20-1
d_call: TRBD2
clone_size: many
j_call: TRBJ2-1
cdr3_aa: CSALLQRGNNEQFF
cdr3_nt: TGCAGTGCCCTTCTTCAGCGGGGGAACAATGAGCAGTTCTTC

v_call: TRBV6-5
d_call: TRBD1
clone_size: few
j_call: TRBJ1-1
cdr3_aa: CASSYPDRGRGTEAFF
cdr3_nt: TGTGCCAGCAGTTACCCGGACAGGGGCCGGGGCACTGAAGCTTTCTTT

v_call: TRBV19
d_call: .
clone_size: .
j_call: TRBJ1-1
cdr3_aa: CASSRKGLDTEAFF
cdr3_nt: TGTGCCAGTAGCCGAAAAGGTTTGGACACTGAAGCTTTCTTT

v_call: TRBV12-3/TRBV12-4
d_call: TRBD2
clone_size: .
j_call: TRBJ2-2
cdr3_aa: CASSEIAGPLTGELFF
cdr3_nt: TGTGCCAGCAGTGAGATAGCGGGACCTCTCACCGGGGAGCTGTTTTTT